This T cell receptor beta chain was sequenced during a study of vaccination and CD4 T cells after COVID-19. Findings of the study overall: A median of around 90% of reactive clones, in convalescent patients, became evident only post-vaccination.

Of note for this clonotype: The antigen is not known.

Treatment given: roughly nine-day PBMC culture with coronavirus spike peptide pools or control peptides (ViraFEST assay). The positive PCR dates, which preceded the US Alpha, Beta and Delta variants, fell between March and December 2020. Scientists separated out CD4+ T cells through negative selection following 10 days in culture. With V trimmed by 6 bases and J by 12 bases, 9 bases remained unmatched. This CDR3 is 13 amino acids long. Germline lookup yields CDR1 MNHNS and CDR2 SASEGT. An Oncomine TCR Beta short-read assay was used to sequence the DNA from cultured CD4+ T cells. Genomic DNA was isolated from CD4+ T cells that had been cultured. TCRdb reanalysed the PCR reads using MiXCR and keeps one entry per CDR3 protein. Of 9,500 to 15,000 distinct CDR3 sequences listed, approximately 28% are singletons.

The specimen sequenced was cultured CD4+ T cells from blood. The genes are TRBV6-1 and TRBJ2-1; TRBD1 aligns across 9 bases. The TCR comes from a human donor with COVID-19. As DNA, the CDR3 is TGTGCCAGCAGACCCGGGACAGGGTTTTTGCAGTTCTTC. Translated: CASRPGTGFLQFF.